The 14 T cell receptor beta chains given below trace back to one sample, sequenced in a study of CD8 T cell repertoires and HIV-1 epitope variants. Assay used: immunoSEQ multiplex PCR; TCRdb lists only in-frame clones, some missing. The sample shows some 87,000 clones, roughly four fifths of them seen only once. The sequenced material came from uncultured baseline CD8+ T cells from peripheral blood mononuclear cells (PBMCs). These TCRs come from a male donor with HIV.

Only a few counts were recorded for this clone. The V call is TRBV7-6, the J call TRBJ2-2; the D is unclear. In germline, CDR1 is SGHVS, CDR2 FNYEAQ. V lost 2 bases and J 0 bases, leaving 4 bases between the germline ends. The CDR3 covers 14 residues. CDR3 nucleotide sequence: TGTGCCAGCAGCTTAATTTCGAACACCGGGGAGCTGTTTTTT. Its translation is CASSLISNTGELFF.

This clone was counted only a few times. The chain couples TRBV4-1 to TRBJ2-4; 7 bases fit TRBD2. Per germline, CDR1 MGHRA and CDR2 YSYEKL. The CDR3 sequence is 15 residues long. V lost 4 bases, J lost 5 bases, and 8 bases stayed unmatched. DNA for the CDR3: TGCGCCAGCAGCCGATTCGGGCTAGCGGAAAACATTCAGTACTTC. Protein sequence: CASSRFGLAENIQYF.

J is TRBJ1-4 and V is TRBV5-4; a possible D gene is TRBD1 (6 bases). This CDR3 region has 15 residues. V was shortened by 4 bases and J by 5 bases, with 15 bases between the two germline ends. Germline V gene sequence: CDR1 SGHNT, CDR2 YYREEE (reference sequence). This CDR3 reads CASSPSWTANEKLFF. Here the CDR3 DNA reads TGTGCCAGCAGCCCGAGTTGGACAGCGAATGAAAAACTGTTTTTT.

This sequence joins TRBV29-1 and TRBJ2-1; no definite D call. Germline CDR1 SQVTM, CDR2 ANQGSEA. This CDR3 has 11 residues. Trimming removed 0 bases at V and 12 bases at J, with 9 bases between. This CDR3 reads CSVEEKVWQFF. DNA for the CDR3: TGCAGCGTTGAAGAAAAAGTTTGGCAGTTCTTC.

This clone was seen a few times. For the CDR3, the DNA is TGTGCCAGCGAGCTTAGCGGGGGTCAGGGGAATGAGCAGTTCTTC. This sequence encodes CASELSGGQGNEQFF. V and J are TRBV7-2 and TRBJ2-1; TRBD2 agrees at 9 bases. The CDR3 has 15 amino acids. Unmatched junction bases numbered 12, after V lost 8 bases and J lost 7 bases. Germline assignment: CDR1 SGHTA and CDR2 FQGNSA. The complete variable domain, with remaining parts taken from reference TRBV7-2 and TRBJ2-1, reads GAGVSQSPSNKVTEKGKDVELRCDPISGHTALYWYRQSLGQGLEFLIYFQGNSAPDKSGLPSDRFSAERTGGSVSTLTIQRTQQEDSAVYLCASELSGGQGNEQFFGPGTRLTVL.

This sequence joins TRBV7-9 and TRBJ1-4; D not resolved. Deletions cut 1 base from V and 7 bases from J, with 7 bases between. The CDR3 loop spans 13 amino acids. Germline CDR1 SEHNR, CDR2 FQNEAQ (reference sequence). The CDR3 sequence: CASSLVAFEKLFF. The CDR3 region has the DNA TGTGCCAGCAGCTTAGTCGCGTTTGAAAAACTGTTTTTT. The whole variable domain, remainder taken from reference TRBV7-9 and TRBJ1-4, is DTGVSQNPRHKITKRGQNVTFRCDPISEHNRLYWYRQTLGQGPEFLTYFQNEAQLEKSRLLSDRFSAERPKGSFSTLEIQRTEQGDSAMYLCASSLVAFEKLFFGSGTQLSVL.

This clone was recorded a few times. This chain links TRBV12-5 with TRBJ2-1, with D perhaps matching TRBD2 (6 bases). Deletions cut 6 bases from V and 8 bases from J, with 11 bases between. This CDR3 region has 12 residues. Germline V gene lookup returns CDR1 LGHNT and CDR2 FRNRAP. The CDR3 sequence: CASGATRDEQFF. The CDR3 coding sequence is TGTGCTAGTGGCGCGACTAGAGATGAGCAGTTCTTC.

V gene TRBV7-3 combines with J gene TRBJ1-5, with 7 bases that match TRBD1. CDR3 length: 13 amino acids. Germline CDR1 is SGHTA and CDR2 is FQGTGA. After removal of 5 bases from V and 5 bases from J, the junction contained 3 bases not matched to a gene. The CDR3 loop reads CASSPTGDQPQHF. CDR3 DNA sequence: TGTGCCAGCAGCCCCACAGGGGATCAGCCCCAGCATTTT.

This clone was found a few times. Here the CDR3 reads CASSIRVFSYEQYF. Here the CDR3 DNA reads TGTGCCAGCAGTATCAGGGTATTCAGCTACGAGCAGTACTTC. The chain couples TRBV28 to TRBJ2-7, with D possibly being TRBD1 (5 bases). CDR1 and CDR2 (germline): MDHEN, SYDVKM. With 5 bases removed from V and 3 bases from J, the gap between germline ends came to 14 bases. The CDR3 sequence is 14 residues long. The full variable domain, in which reference TRBV28 and TRBJ2-7 provide the parts outside the CDR3, is DVKVTQSSRYLVKRTGEKVFLECVQDMDHENMFWYRQDPGLGLRLIYFSYDVKMKEKGDIPEGYSVSREKKERFSLILESASTNQTSMYLCASSIRVFSYEQYFGPGTRLTVT.

A few counts support this clone. The chain combines TRBV9 with TRBJ2-1; the match to TRBD2 covers 10 bases. There are 15 residues in the CDR3. Germline CDR1 reads SGDLS; CDR2 reads YYNGEE. V shed 2 bases and J 5 bases; nucleotides not matched to a gene: 4. DNA of the CDR3: TGTGCCAGCAGCGTTACAGCGGGGGGGGACAATGAGCAGTTCTTC. Encoded protein: CASSVTAGGDNEQFF. The full variable domain, with the rest looked up from reference TRBV9 and TRBJ2-1, is DSGVTQTPKHLITATGQRVTLRCSPRSGDLSVYWYQQSLDQGLQFLIQYYNGEERAKGNILERFSAQQFPDLHSELNLSSLELGDSALYFCASSVTAGGDNEQFFGPGTRLTVL.

The J gene is TRBJ1-1, the V gene TRBV18; no firm D call. Germline CDR1 is KGHSH and CDR2 is LQKENI. V lost 6 bases and J 2 bases, leaving 10 bases between the germline ends. The CDR3 sequence is 13 residues long. CDR3 DNA: TGTGCCAGCTCCCCAGCTCCTAACACTGAAGCTTTCTTT. The encoded protein is CASSPAPNTEAFF.

This clone was found a few times. This chain links TRBV15 with TRBJ2-1, with D perhaps TRBD1 (5 bases). Trimming removed 1 base at V and 7 bases at J, with 11 bases between. CDR3 length: 14 amino acids. Germline values: CDR1 LNHNV, CDR2 YYDKDF (reference sequence). The CDR3 sequence is CATSRGVTVNEQFF. The CDR3 DNA sequence: TGTGCCACCAGCAGAGGGGTGACAGTAAATGAGCAGTTCTTC.

This chain links TRBV6-1 with TRBJ1-1, with D unclear. With 0 bases removed from V and 6 bases from J, the gap between germline ends came to 26 bases. Germline assignment: CDR1 MNHNS and CDR2 SASEGT. The CDR3 consists of 19 residues. CDR3 residues: CASSEAFFRDEHRNPEAFF. CDR3 in DNA: TGTGCCAGCAGTGAAGCCTTTTTCCGAGATGAACATAGGAATCCTGAAGCTTTCTTT.

This rearrangement joins TRBV19 to TRBJ1-5; D gene unclear. Between the trimmed V and J ends, which lost 7 bases and 3 bases, there was a span of 19 bases. Germline-derived CDR1 and CDR2 are LNHDA and SQIVND (reference sequence). This CDR3 region has 16 residues. The CDR3 DNA sequence: TGTGCCAGTACTATTCGCGAAAGCCGGTCCAATCAGCCCCAGCATTTT. It codes for CASTIRESRSNQPQHF.